This entry lists 16 T cell receptor beta chains sequenced from one sample in a study of control samples from healthy donors and cancer patients. This table comes from immunoSEQ multiplex PCR, and its TCRdb copy is limited to in-frame clones, with some not included. The repertoire holds roughly 40,000 clones, with roughly 80% as singletons. The source material was blood. The source is a man aged 55 to 70 in good health.

V is TRBV19 and J is TRBJ2-1; the match to TRBD2 covers 8 bases. J lost 7 bases, V lost 8 bases, and 16 bases had no gene match. The CDR3 contains 16 residues. Germline-derived CDR1 and CDR2 are LNHDA and SQIVND (reference sequence). The CDR3 loop is CASRPRDGGALNEQFF. In DNA, the CDR3 is TGTGCCAGTCGACCAAGGGACGGGGGGGCCTTAAATGAGCAGTTCTTC.

The chain is built from TRBV2 and TRBJ2-1, with TRBD2 matching over 10 bases. Germline trimming cut 3 bases from V and 5 bases from J; bases unmatched to any gene: 4. Germline V lookup: CDR1 SNHLY, CDR2 FYNNEI. The CDR3 sequence is 15 residues long. The CDR3 loop is CASSEASGGDNEQFF. The CDR3 coding sequence is TGTGCCAGCAGTGAGGCTAGCGGGGGAGACAATGAGCAGTTCTTC. Looking up the rest from reference TRBV2 and TRBJ2-1 gives the full variable domain: EPEVTQTPSHQVTQMGQEVILRCVPISNHLYFYWYRQILGQKVEFLVSFYNNEISEKSEIFDDQFSVERPDGSNFTLKIRSTKLEDSAMYFCASSEASGGDNEQFFGPGTRLTVL.

V and J are TRBV2 and TRBJ2-1, with TRBD2 identical over 9 bases. J gave up 6 bases and V 2 bases, and 8 bases lay outside the gene matches. Germline-derived CDR1 and CDR2 are SNHLY and FYNNEI. The CDR3 has 16 amino acids. The CDR3 loop reads CASSERSGRRGNEQFF. Here the CDR3 DNA reads TGTGCCAGCAGTGAAAGGAGCGGGAGGCGCGGCAATGAGCAGTTCTTC.

This clone was observed once. CDR3 nucleotides: TGTGCCACCAGTGAAAACCCCCAAGAGACCCAGTACTTC. It specifies CATSENPQETQYF. The genes are TRBV24-1 and TRBJ2-5; D not resolved. V lost 4 bases and J lost 1, with 6 bases in between. The CDR3 has 13 residues. CDR1 and CDR2 (germline): KGHDR, SFDVKD.

This clone was counted between two and nine times. This chain links TRBV30 with TRBJ2-1, with 11 bases that match TRBD2. The CDR3 sequence is 16 residues long. The germline V gene has CDR1 GTSNPN and CDR2 SVGIG (reference sequence). The J segment lost 6 bases and the V segment lost 2 bases, leaving 9 bases of the junction unmatched. In DNA form, the CDR3 reads TGTGCCTGGAGTCCCTTAGCGGGGGGGCCACGCAATGAGCAGTTCTTC. Translated, it gives CAWSPLAGGPRNEQFF.

This chain connects TRBV30 to TRBJ1-1; D might be TRBD1 (5 bases). V was clipped by 1 base and J by 13 bases, with 19 bases between them. This CDR3 contains 13 residues. The germline gives CDR1 GTSNPN, CDR2 SVGIG (reference sequence). CDR3 in DNA: TGTGCCTGGAGTGCGGGGCAACCCCGGGTGAGTTTCTTT. The encoded protein is CAWSAGQPRVSFF.

This clone was observed a handful of times. The V call is TRBV18, the J call TRBJ2-2; TRBD1 matches at 9 bases. Losses at the gene ends were 0 bases for V and 4 bases for J; bases not matched to a gene: 3. The germline gives CDR1 KGHSH, CDR2 LQKENI. CDR3 size: 16 residues. Here the CDR3 DNA reads TGTGCCAGCTCACCACCGGGACAGGGACGCACCGGGGAGCTGTTTTTT. It translates to CASSPPGQGRTGELFF.

The J gene is TRBJ1-2, the V gene TRBV18, with a possible D match to TRBD1 (5 bases). The CDR3 is 17 residues long. Trimming took 1 base from V and 4 from J, leaving 19 bases between them. Germline V gene lookup returns CDR1 KGHSH and CDR2 LQKENI. The CDR3 DNA sequence: TGTGCCAGCTCACCACTGCCAGGGCTGGAGGTTGGCTATGGCTACACCTTC. Translated, it gives CASSPLPGLEVGYGYTF.

Remarks on this clone: Its ends do not fully match the called genes, so a read error is possible. The chain employs TRBV5-1 and TRBJ1-6, with TRBD1 as a possible D gene (6 bases). Germline values: CDR1 SGHRS, CDR2 YFSETQ. The CDR3 sequence is 15 residues long. The CDR3 is CARRGGAGGDSPLHF. CDR3 sequence (DNA): TGCGCCCGCAGAGGGGGGGCGGGGGGGGATTCACCCCTCCACTTT.

In its sample, this clone was seen once. The V and J genes are TRBV4-3 and TRBJ1-2, with TRBD1 matching over 9 bases. CDR3 length equals 17 residues. Germline V gene lookup returns CDR1 LGHNA and CDR2 YSLEER. The trim removed 0 bases at V and 1 base at J, leaving 6 bases unmatched. For the CDR3, the DNA is TGCGCCAGCAGCCAAGATAAAGGGACAGGGATTAACTATGGCTACACCTTC. This translates into CASSQDKGTGINYGYTF.

V gene TRBV19 combines with J gene TRBJ1-2; D not certain. The CDR3 is 12 amino acids. The V and J ends lost 3 bases and 2 bases respectively, with 4 bases between them. CDR1 is LNHDA, CDR2 SQIVND, per germline (reference sequence). Here the CDR3 DNA reads TGTGCCAGTAGTATCAGGAACTATGGCTACACCTTC. Translation gives CASSIRNYGYTF. The full variable domain, rest sourced from reference TRBV19 and TRBJ1-2, is DGGITQSPKYLFRKEGQNVTLSCEQNLNHDAMYWYRQDPGQGLRLIYYSQIVNDFQKGDIAEGYSVSREKKESFPLTVTSAQKNPTAFYLCASSIRNYGYTFGSGTRLTVV.

The chain recombines TRBV7-2 with TRBJ2-5; 10 nucleotides agree with TRBD2. The V gene end was trimmed by 5 bases and the J gene end by 0 bases; junction bases not matched to a gene: 6. This CDR3 has 16 amino acids. Germline values: CDR1 SGHTA, CDR2 FQGNSA. Here the CDR3 DNA reads TGTGCCAGCAGCCGTGGGCTAGCGGGAGACCAAGAGACCCAGTACTTC. Encoded protein: CASSRGLAGDQETQYF.

This chain uses TRBV19 with TRBJ2-7, with 8 bases lining up with TRBD2. The CDR3 contains 16 residues. With V trimmed by 5 bases and J by 2 bases, 11 bases remained unmatched. CDR1 is LNHDA and CDR2 is SQIVND in the germline V gene (reference sequence). CDR3: CASSSEERGPTYEQYF. DNA for the CDR3: TGTGCCAGTAGTTCTGAAGAGCGGGGGCCTACCTACGAGCAGTACTTC.

The chain carries TRBV5-1 and TRBJ2-2, with TRBD1 matching over 7 bases. The CDR3 has 15 amino acids. Germline V gene sequence: CDR1 SGHRS, CDR2 YFSETQ. J was trimmed by 4 bases and V by 2 bases; bases with no gene match: 5. The CDR3 DNA reads TGCGCCAGCAGCTTAGGGGGCCTTTCCACCGGGGAGCTGTTTTTT. Its protein product is CASSLGGLSTGELFF.

CDR3 residues: CASRGRDRGNSPLHF. In nucleotides, the CDR3 is TGTGCCAGCAGAGGTAGGGACAGGGGGAATTCACCCCTCCACTTT. This chain joins TRBV28 and TRBJ1-6, with 11 bases identical to TRBD1. The ends lost 6 bases at V and 7 bases at J; junction bases unmatched: 5. The CDR3 totals 15 residues. In germline, CDR1 is MDHEN, CDR2 SYDVKM.

The V and J genes are TRBV7-6 and TRBJ1-1, with D perhaps matching TRBD1 (5 bases). Germline V lookup: CDR1 SGHVS, CDR2 FNYEAQ. The CDR3 is 14 amino acids. V lost 5 bases and J lost 1, with 11 bases in between. The DNA of the CDR3 is TGTGCCAGCAGCCGATCAACAGGGAACACTGAAGCTTTCTTT. Protein: CASSRSTGNTEAFF.